The 10 T cell receptor beta chains below come from one sample, sequenced in a study of cytomegalovirus exposure and HLA in healthy donors. The PCR had 60 Vbeta and 13 Jbeta primers. Repertoires were generated with immunoSEQ multiplex PCR, while TCRdb's copy carries only in-frame clones and drops some. The table shows approximately 190,000 clones, with approximately 84% occurring only once. Sequences were obtained from PBMCs. Source of these receptors: a man aged 45-65 years in good health and CMV-seronegative.

This chain joins TRBV7-8 and TRBJ1-1; D ambiguous. Between the trimmed V and J ends, which lost 5 bases and 0 bases, there was a span of 7 bases. CDR1 and CDR2 (germline): SGHVS, FQNEAQ. The CDR3 is 13 amino acids. The CDR3 is CASSPQLNTEAFF. The CDR3 DNA sequence: TGTGCCAGCAGCCCTCAGTTGAACACTGAAGCTTTCTTT. Full variable domain (rest looked up from reference TRBV7-8 and TRBJ1-1): GAGVSQSPRYKVAKRGQDVALRCDPISGHVSLFWYQQALGQGPEFLTYFQNEAQLDKSGLPSDRFFAERPEGSVSTLKIQRTQQEDSAVYLCASSPQLNTEAFFGQGTRLTVV.

There are a few counts of this clone. The V gene is TRBV7-9, the J gene TRBJ1-3; TRBD1 might be the D (6 bases). The ends were cut back, 2 bases at V and 5 bases at J, with 10 bases in the middle. From germline, CDR1 is SEHNR and CDR2 FQNEAQ (reference sequence). This CDR3 has 14 residues. CDR3 in amino acids: CASSLSTGRNTIYF. DNA for the CDR3: TGTGCCAGCAGCTTAAGTACAGGGAGAAACACCATATATTTT. The variable domain in full, completed from reference TRBV7-9 and TRBJ1-3, reads DTGVSQNPRHKITKRGQNVTFRCDPISEHNRLYWYRQTLGQGPEFLTYFQNEAQLEKSRLLSDRFSAERPKGSFSTLEIQRTEQGDSAMYLCASSLSTGRNTIYFGEGSWLTVV.

The J gene is TRBJ1-4, the V gene TRBV4-3, with unresolved D. V lost 2 bases and J 5 bases, leaving 9 bases between the germline ends. Germline lookup yields CDR1 LGHNA and CDR2 YSLEER. This CDR3 region has 14 residues. The CDR3 nucleotides are TGCGCCAGCAGCCAATCGTATATCAATGAAAAACTGTTTTTT. It encodes CASSQSYINEKLFF.

The rearrangement joins TRBV6-5 to TRBJ2-7, with 9 positions matching TRBD1. The length of the CDR3 is 15 residues. Trimming took 0 bases from V and 5 from J; bases not matched to a gene: 5. Germline V lookup: CDR1 MNHEY, CDR2 SVGAGI. CDR3 sequence: CASSYSGQGPNEQYF. The CDR3 region has the DNA TGTGCCAGCAGTTACTCGGGACAGGGTCCAAACGAGCAGTACTTC.

In nucleotides, the CDR3 is TGTGCCAGCAGCGCTGCGTCAGGGGGCTCCTACAATGAGCAGTTCTTC. It encodes CASSAASGGSYNEQFF. The genes are TRBV9 and TRBJ2-1; TRBD1 matches at 7 bases. The ends lost 3 bases at V and 0 bases at J; junction bases unmatched: 6. Germline CDR1 SGDLS, CDR2 YYNGEE. The CDR3 is made up of 16 amino acids.

The rearrangement uses TRBV27 and TRBJ2-3; D possibly corresponds to TRBD1 (6 bases). Per germline, CDR1 MNHEY and CDR2 SMNVEV (reference sequence). This CDR3 has 13 residues. V gave up 6 bases and J gave up 7 bases, with 14 bases separating them. CDR3 bases: TGTGCCAGCAGCTTGGGGGCTGGGAATACGCAGTATTTT. It yields the protein CASSLGAGNTQYF.

V is TRBV6-1 and J is TRBJ1-1, with 7 bases that match TRBD1. Trimming took 5 bases from V and 3 from J; bases not matched to a gene: 3. The CDR3 totals 13 residues. Germline CDR1 is MNHNS and CDR2 is SASEGT. The CDR3 sequence: CASSSDRDTEAFF. The CDR3 DNA is TGTGCCAGCAGTTCAGACAGGGACACTGAAGCTTTCTTT.

The chain employs TRBV6-5 and TRBJ1-2; tentatively, D is TRBD1 (5 bases). CDR1 MNHEY and CDR2 SVGAGI come from the germline V gene. V dropped 7 bases and J dropped 0 bases, with 15 bases sitting between them. The length of the CDR3 is 15 residues. The chain's CDR3 is CASNPNPGANYGYTF. As DNA, the CDR3 is TGTGCCAGCAACCCAAACCCGGGGGCTAACTATGGCTACACCTTC.

This sequence joins TRBV6-1 and TRBJ1-2, with TRBD1 matching over 12 bases. V was pared by 7 bases and J by 8 bases, with 8 bases of the junction left unmatched. This CDR3 is 14 amino acids long. Germline V gene data show CDR1 as MNHNS and CDR2 as SASEGT. DNA of the CDR3: TGTGCCAGCATTTGGGGACAGGGGGCGATCGGCTACACCTTC. It translates to CASIWGQGAIGYTF.

In DNA form, the CDR3 reads TGCGCCAGCAGCCAAGATGTCCGGGGGGATCAGCCCCAGCATTTT. Translating gives CASSQDVRGDQPQHF. The rearrangement uses TRBV4-3 and TRBJ1-5; TRBD1 is a possible D gene (5 bases). In germline, CDR1 is LGHNA, CDR2 YSLEER. V lost 0 bases and J lost 5, with 11 bases in between. The CDR3 spans 15 residues.